This T cell receptor (beta chain) was sequenced for a study of blood T cell repertoires in COVID-19. In the original workflow: Amplification from reference gene primers served as the basis for estimated nucleated cell counts. TCRdb's copy holds only in-frame clones and misses some; the assay was immunoSEQ multiplex PCR. That table is the source of V, J and clone size, and D and trimming were worked out from the DNA. The table records around 150,000 clones, around 80% of them present only once. The CDR3 has 13 residues. V was cut by 5 bases and J by 4 bases, with 9 bases left in between. The sample holds one count of this clone.

The chain joins TRBV12-3 or TRBV12-4 to TRBJ1-3; D possibly corresponds to TRBD1 (6 bases). The sequenced material came from peripheral blood. The receptor was derived from a woman at least 80 years old with acute or convalescent COVID-19. CDR3 coding DNA: TGTGCCAGCAGTCTCGACAGGGGAAACACCATATATTTT. This sequence encodes CASSLDRGNTIYF.